The 21 T cell receptor beta chains given below trace back to one sample, sequenced in a study of T cells in Graves' hyperthyroidism and ophthalmopathy. Amplified TCR beta CDR3 regions came from RNA transcripts. First-round RT-PCR with HTBI primers amplified the TCR CDR3 region. TCRdb analysed the multiplex PCR reads with MiXCR anew, one entry per CDR3 protein. The data hold a few hundred thousand distinct CDR3 sequences, with about 15% observed a single time. The sequenced material came from blood. The source of these receptors is a woman aged 60 to 75 with Graves' ophthalmopathy.

This clonotype was observed at least ten times. V and J are TRBV29-1 and TRBJ1-2; no clear D. Trimming left V 4 bases short and J 5 bases short, with 32 bases between. Germline V CDR1 and CDR2: SQVTM, ANQGSEA. The CDR3 consists of 19 residues. The CDR3 nucleotides are TGCAGCGTTGTCGGACGGCCGGGGAGCTCTAACCTCCCTGGGTATGGCTACACCTTC. Protein: CSVVGRPGSSNLPGYGYTF.

At least ten counts were recorded for this clonotype. The gene calls are TRBV6-2 or TRBV6-3 and TRBJ2-7, with D hard to call. From germline, CDR1 is MNHEY and CDR2 SVGEGT. Trimming took 6 bases from V and 0 from J, leaving 18 bases between them. The CDR3 length is 16 residues. CDR3 in amino acids: CASSWALTIGSYEQYF. The DNA of the CDR3 is TGTGCCAGCAGCTGGGCCTTGACCATAGGCTCCTACGAGCAGTACTTC.

Remarks on this clonotype: A much larger clone lies a single base off, so this may be a read error. V and J are TRBV2 and TRBJ2-5; either TRBD1 or TRBD2 may fit D (5 bases each). CDR3 length equals 14 residues. V lost 10 bases and J lost 2, with 17 bases in between. The germline V gene has CDR1 SNHLY and CDR2 FYNNEI. For the CDR3, the DNA is TGTGCCAACAGGACGCCGGGACGACAAGAGACCCAGTACTTC. It specifies CANRTPGRQETQYF.

The chain is built from TRBV19 and TRBJ2-2; D may be TRBD1 or TRBD2 (6 bases each). The V end was cut by 4 bases, the J end by 3 bases, with 21 bases between. The CDR3 covers 18 residues. Germline CDR1 and CDR2: LNHDA and SQIVND (reference sequence). CDR3 in DNA: TGTGCCAGTAGTACCTCTGAAAGGCCGAGGGGGGACACCGGGGAGCTGTTTTTT. It encodes CASSTSERPRGDTGELFF.

This clonotype was observed a handful of times. The V and J genes are TRBV14 and TRBJ1-1; D is unresolved. Germline V lookup: CDR1 SGHDN, CDR2 FVKESK. This CDR3 is 14 amino acids long. Between the trimmed V and J ends, which lost 1 base and 3 bases, there was a span of 9 bases. CDR3 sequence reads: CASSQGQTYTEAFF. CDR3 DNA: TGTGCCAGCAGCCAAGGTCAGACGTACACTGAAGCTTTCTTT.

This clonotype was detected only a few times. The chain joins TRBV7-9 to TRBJ2-7; D call uncertain. The CDR3 contains 16 residues. V was shortened by 4 bases and J by 3 bases, with 19 bases between the two germline ends. From germline, CDR1 is SEHNR and CDR2 FQNEAQ (reference sequence). In nucleotides, the CDR3 is TGTGCCAGCAGCTCTCTTAGGTCCGACACGATCTACGAGCAGTACTTC. Translated, it gives CASSSLRSDTIYEQYF.

In this sample, this clonotype turned up once. Given a much more abundant clone one base away, this may be a read error. The chain combines TRBV29-1 with TRBJ1-1, with a weak D call TRBD1 (6 bases). Trimming removed 5 bases at V and 4 bases at J, with 20 bases between. This CDR3 comprises 15 residues. Germline V lookup: CDR1 SQVTM, CDR2 ANQGSEA. The CDR3 protein is CSVQVAGALVTEAFF. The CDR3 nucleotides read TGCAGCGTTCAAGTTGCAGGGGCGCTTGTCACTGAAGCTTTCTTT.

This clonotype was detected many times. The chain carries TRBV14 and TRBJ2-1, with a possible D match to TRBD2 (6 bases). Germline values: CDR1 SGHDN, CDR2 FVKESK. V was clipped by 4 bases and J by 9 bases, with 7 bases between them. This CDR3 has 11 amino acids. CDR3 DNA sequence: TGTGCCAGCAGCCGGGGGGTTGAGCAGTTCTTC. Its protein is CASSRGVEQFF.

This sequence joins TRBV6-1 and TRBJ2-7, with D tentatively TRBD1 (5 bases). Germline values: CDR1 MNHNS, CDR2 SASEGT. This CDR3 is 15 amino acids long. Trimming left V 3 bases short and J 2 bases short, with 14 bases between. The CDR3 region has the DNA TGTGCCAGCAGTGAGAGGACACCGATCCCCTACGAGCAGTACTTC. This sequence encodes CASSERTPIPYEQYF.

The chain is built from TRBV4-3 and TRBJ1-2; 7 bases agree with TRBD1. The CDR3 covers 15 residues. In germline, CDR1 is LGHNA, CDR2 YSLEER. V was pared by 4 bases and J by 0 bases, with 5 bases of the junction left unmatched. The chain's CDR3 is CASSRGQAPNYGYTF. CDR3 nucleotides: TGCGCCAGCAGCCGAGGACAGGCCCCTAACTATGGCTACACCTTC.

This clonotype was seen only a few times. The V gene is TRBV28, the J gene TRBJ2-6; the D gene could be TRBD1 or TRBD2 (5 bases each). Per the germline V gene, CDR1 is MDHEN and CDR2 is SYDVKM. Trimming took off 6 bases at V and 0 bases at J, with 12 bases between the two ends. This CDR3 has 16 residues. CDR3 in DNA: TGTGCCAGCAGCCTTATTGGGACCTCTGGGGCCAACGTCCTGACTTTC. It encodes CASSLIGTSGANVLTF. Supplemented by reference TRBV28 and TRBJ2-6, the full variable domain reads DVKVTQSSRYLVKRTGEKVFLECVQDMDHENMFWYRQDPGLGLRLIYFSYDVKMKEKGDIPEGYSVSREKKERFSLILESASTNQTSMYLCASSLIGTSGANVLTFGAGSRLTVL.

This clonotype has at least ten counts. The rearrangement joins TRBV24-1 to TRBJ2-1; possibly TRBD1 or TRBD2 for D (5 bases each). Germline values: CDR1 KGHDR, CDR2 SFDVKD. CDR3 length equals 14 residues. Trimming left V 4 bases short and J 6 bases short, with 12 bases between. CDR3 in amino acids: CATSDPGPLNEQFF. CDR3 coding DNA: TGTGCCACCAGTGACCCGGGGCCCCTCAATGAGCAGTTCTTC.

This clonotype has at least ten counts. The chain joins TRBV12-3 or TRBV12-4 to TRBJ1-5; tentative D call: TRBD1 (5 bases). V lost 6 bases and J 4 bases, leaving 10 bases between the germline ends. The CDR3 is made up of 13 amino acids. CDR3 coding DNA: TGTGCCAGCAGCTACGACAGAAATCAGCCCCAGCATTTT. Protein: CASSYDRNQPQHF.

Many counts were recorded for this clonotype. V usage is TRBV20-1 and J usage is TRBJ2-1; possible D gene TRBD2, 7 bases. The CDR3 runs to 15 residues. Germline V gives CDR1 DFQATT, CDR2 SNEGSKA (reference sequence). The V end was cut by 4 bases, the J end by 0 bases, with 13 bases between. CDR3 region: CSATGGQSSYNEQFF. The CDR3, as DNA: TGCAGTGCTACGGGGGGCCAGAGCTCCTACAATGAGCAGTTCTTC.

This chain joins TRBV28 and TRBJ1-5; D is undetermined. This CDR3 comprises 10 residues. V shed 10 bases and J shed 8 bases, with 9 bases lying between them. From germline, CDR1 is MDHEN and CDR2 SYDVKM. The CDR3: CATHWKPQHF. CDR3 nucleotides: TGTGCCACCCATTGGAAGCCCCAGCATTTT.

This clonotype was detected many times. DNA for the CDR3: TGTGCCAGCAATCCTGGCGGGGGGGCCTCAATAGGTGAGCAGTTCTTC. This encodes CASNPGGGASIGEQFF. The chain links TRBV28 to TRBJ2-1, with 9 bases lining up with TRBD2. J gave up 9 bases and V 7 bases, and 16 bases lay outside the gene matches. This CDR3 is 16 amino acids long. In germline, CDR1 is MDHEN, CDR2 SYDVKM.

There are many counts of this clonotype. The chain joins TRBV5-1 to TRBJ1-1, with unresolved D. Trimming stripped 1 base from V and 1 base from J, with 8 bases between. The CDR3 length is 14 residues. Germline V gives CDR1 SGHRS, CDR2 YFSETQ. This chain's CDR3 is CASSLWNTNTEAFF. The CDR3 nucleotides are TGCGCCAGCAGCTTGTGGAACACGAACACTGAAGCTTTCTTT.

This clonotype was picked up many times. The rearrangement links TRBV27 to TRBJ1-2, with D uncertain. There are 14 residues in the CDR3. Germline CDR1 is MNHEY and CDR2 is SMNVEV (reference sequence). Trimming shortened V by 7 bases and J by 4 bases, and 16 bases separated the two germline ends. The DNA of the CDR3 is TGTGCCAGCAAAGGGAGCTCCTGGATCTATGGCTACACCTTC. The encoded protein is CASKGSSWIYGYTF.

This clonotype came up a few times. The rearrangement joins TRBV6-2 or TRBV6-3 to TRBJ2-1; D might be TRBD1 (6 bases). Germline V gene sequence: CDR1 MNHEY, CDR2 SVGEGT. The CDR3 has 15 residues. V lost 2 bases to trimming and J lost 5 bases, with 13 bases between them. This CDR3 is CASSYEGHFNNEQFF. CDR3 sequence (DNA): TGTGCCAGCAGTTACGAGGGACACTTTAACAATGAGCAGTTCTTC.

The CDR3 region is CASSVGSYGYTF. Written as DNA, the CDR3 is TGTGCCAGCAGCGTAGGAAGCTATGGCTACACCTTC. The chain is built from TRBV9 and TRBJ1-2, with D uncertain. V lost 0 bases, J lost 4 bases, and 4 bases lay in between. This CDR3 has 12 residues. Germline V gives CDR1 SGDLS, CDR2 YYNGEE.

This clonotype was counted many times. The gene calls are TRBV5-1 and TRBJ1-1; D uncertain. V shed 4 bases and J shed 3 bases, with 19 bases lying between them. The CDR3 spans 16 residues. CDR1 and CDR2 (germline): SGHRS, YFSETQ. For the CDR3, the DNA is TGCGCCAGCAGCCCCCTACAAAGTTATTCGGACACTGAAGCTTTCTTT. As protein: CASSPLQSYSDTEAFF. The whole variable domain, filled in from reference TRBV5-1 and TRBJ1-1, reads KAGVTQTPRYLIKTRGQQVTLSCSPISGHRSVSWYQQTPGQGLQFLFEYFSETQRNKGNFPGRFSGRQFSNSRSEMNVSTLELGDSALYLCASSPLQSYSDTEAFFGQGTRLTVV.